This TCR beta chain is from a study of shared clonotypes between healthy human individuals. This CDR3 has 20 residues. CDR1 and CDR2 (germline): SGHTA, FQGTGA. V lost 2 bases and J 3 bases, leaving 26 bases between the germline ends. Study-wide findings and caveats: Naive subsets generally had larger estimated richness than memory subsets.

With respect to this clone: Antigen unknown.

The study ran the assay at deep level. The authors split each subset's genomic DNA evenly across several immunoSEQ plates. The protocol was immunoSEQ multiplex PCR, while the TCRdb copy is restricted to in-frame clones and leaves out a portion. The table includes about a million clones, approximately 77% detected once. The authors divided CD4+ cells into CD45RA+ naive and CD45RA-negative memory subsets. The V call is TRBV7-3, the J call TRBJ2-4; D unclear. The sample comprised memory CD4+ T cells from PBMCs. Subset meaning: CD45RA-negative fraction. The sequence was obtained from a man aged 18-30 years in good health. Some clones in this sample may be carry-over from other donors' samples. The CDR3 loop reads CASSLLYPVPRGSGKNIQYF. As DNA, the CDR3 is TGTGCCAGCAGCTTACTCTATCCGGTGCCCAGAGGTTCGGGCAAAAACATTCAGTACTTC.